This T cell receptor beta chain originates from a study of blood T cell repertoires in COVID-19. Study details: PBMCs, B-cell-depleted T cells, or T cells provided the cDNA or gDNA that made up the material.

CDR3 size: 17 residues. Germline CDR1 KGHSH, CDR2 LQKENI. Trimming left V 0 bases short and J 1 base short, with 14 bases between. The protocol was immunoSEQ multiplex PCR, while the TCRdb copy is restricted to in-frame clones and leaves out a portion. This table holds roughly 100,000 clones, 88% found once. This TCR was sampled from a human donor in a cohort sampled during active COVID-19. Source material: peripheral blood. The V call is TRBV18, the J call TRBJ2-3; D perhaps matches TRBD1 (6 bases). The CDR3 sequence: CASSPPSGDPRTDTQYF. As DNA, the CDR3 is TGTGCCAGCTCACCACCTTCAGGGGACCCCCGCACAGATACGCAGTATTTT.